This record looks at one TCR beta chain sequence and its context. TCRdb called the 5' RACE reads again in MiXCR, with one record for every CDR3 protein. The table shows about 10,000 distinct CDR3 sequences, with roughly 21% occurring only once. The data derive from a study of neurological immune-mediated disorders. There were about 920,000 CD4+ or CD8+ T cells used in the sorted libraries. After removal of 2 bases from V and 10 bases from J, the junction contained 13 bases not matched to a gene. The CDR3 has 16 amino acids. CDR1 is LNHNV, CDR2 YYDKDF, per germline (reference sequence). This clonotype originated in a woman aged 55-70 years with HTLV-1-associated myelopathy (HAM/TSP). This chain joins TRBV15 and TRBJ2-1; TRBD1 agrees at 8 bases. The sample was CD8+ T cells from blood. The CDR3 sequence: CATSRSTAGTGLEQFF. The DNA of the CDR3 is TGTGCCACCAGCAGATCCACCGCCGGGACAGGTCTAGAGCAGTTCTTC.